These 7 T cell receptor beta chains came from one sample sequenced in a study of blood T cell repertoires in COVID-19. The table came from immunoSEQ multiplex PCR; TCRdb's copy has only in-frame clones and leaves some out. The sample yields about 250,000 clones, approximately 90% seen once. Sample: peripheral blood. All receptors come from a woman aged 25 to 45 with COVID-19, enrolled during active disease.

A note on this clone: One end of the junction does not line up with germline, which may come from a read error. The chain carries TRBV5-1 and TRBJ1-1, with a possible D match to TRBD1 (6 bases). CDR1 and CDR2 from the germline V gene are SGHRS and YFSETQ. This CDR3 comprises 11 residues. Here the CDR3 DNA reads TGCGCCAGCAGTAATCCAGGGGTTCCTATCTTT. Amino acids: CASSNPGVPIF.

The V and J genes are TRBV6-5 and TRBJ1-1; the D gene is possibly TRBD1 (6 bases). V was trimmed by 7 bases and J by 4 bases, leaving 7 bases between them. CDR3 size: 11 residues. The germline V gene has CDR1 MNHEY and CDR2 SVGAGI. The CDR3 sequence is CASIQGTEAFF. In DNA, the CDR3 is TGTGCCAGCATACAGGGCACTGAAGCTTTCTTT.

J is TRBJ2-3 and V is TRBV7-9; 8 positions match TRBD2. The germline CDR1 and CDR2 sequences are SEHNR and FQNEAQ (reference sequence). The CDR3 is 17 amino acids. The ends lost 3 bases at V and 3 bases at J; junction bases unmatched: 11. The CDR3 DNA reads TGTGCCAGCAGCTTTTCGTCTAGCGGGCGATTAACAGATACGCAGTATTTT. This translates into CASSFSSSGRLTDTQYF.

This chain links TRBV28 with TRBJ1-2; TRBD1 matches 9 bases. This CDR3 contains 16 residues. Germline CDR1 is MDHEN and CDR2 is SYDVKM. V shed 3 bases and J 3 bases; nucleotides not matched to a gene: 8. CDR3: CASSFHGTGIYYGYTF. The CDR3, as DNA: TGTGCCAGCAGTTTCCACGGGACAGGGATTTACTATGGCTACACCTTC.

About this clone itself: A read error may account for a junction end that differs from germline. The chain combines TRBV25-1 with TRBJ2-1; 7 nucleotides match TRBD2. CDR3 length equals 14 residues. CDR1 is MGHDK and CDR2 is SYGVNS in the germline V gene. CDR3 residues: CASSDGGIPGLFVF. CDR3 nucleotides: TGTGCCAGCAGTGATGGTGGTATCCCGGGACTATTTGTCTTC.

This clone was recorded only once. The chain uses TRBV2 and TRBJ2-3, with 8 bases that match TRBD1. The V segment lost 3 bases and the J segment 4 bases; nucleotides outside the gene matches: 6. CDR3 size: 15 residues. CDR1 and CDR2 from the germline V gene are SNHLY and FYNNEI. CDR3 in DNA: TGTGCCAGCAGTGACAGGGGGCTTTTGGCAGATACGCAGTATTTT. As protein: CASSDRGLLADTQYF.

The rearrangement uses TRBV2 and TRBJ1-5; 10 positions agree with TRBD1. CDR3 size: 17 residues. Germline V gives CDR1 SNHLY, CDR2 FYNNEI. V was pared by 6 bases and J by 9 bases, with 17 bases of the junction left unmatched. The CDR3 nucleotides read TGTGCCAGCAGCTACACGGACAGGGGGGACGCGGGATCGCCCCAGCATTTT. It codes for CASSYTDRGDAGSPQHF.